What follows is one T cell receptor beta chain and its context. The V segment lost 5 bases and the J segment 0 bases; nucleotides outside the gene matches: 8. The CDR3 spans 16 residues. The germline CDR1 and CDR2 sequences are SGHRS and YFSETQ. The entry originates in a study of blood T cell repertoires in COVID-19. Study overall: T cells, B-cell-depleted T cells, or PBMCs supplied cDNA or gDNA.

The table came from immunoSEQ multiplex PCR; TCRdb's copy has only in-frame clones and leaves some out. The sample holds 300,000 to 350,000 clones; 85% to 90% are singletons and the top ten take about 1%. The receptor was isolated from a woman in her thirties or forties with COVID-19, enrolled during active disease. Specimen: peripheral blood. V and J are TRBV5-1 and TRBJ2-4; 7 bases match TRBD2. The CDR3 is CASSPGLVQAKNIQYF. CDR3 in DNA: TGCGCCAGCAGTCCTGGACTAGTCCAAGCCAAAAACATTCAGTACTTC. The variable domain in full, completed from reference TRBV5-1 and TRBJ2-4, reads KAGVTQTPRYLIKTRGQQVTLSCSPISGHRSVSWYQQTPGQGLQFLFEYFSETQRNKGNFPGRFSGRQFSNSRSEMNVSTLELGDSALYLCASSPGLVQAKNIQYFGAGTRLSVL.